Below are 31 T cell receptor beta chains sequenced from a single sample in a study of blood T cell repertoires in COVID-19. Profiling relied on immunoSEQ multiplex PCR, and the TCRdb table lists in-frame clones only, not all of them. The sample holds 150,000 or so clones, 75% to 90% seen once. Sequencing was done on a sample of peripheral blood. Source of these receptors: an elderly man with acute or convalescent COVID-19.

J is TRBJ1-5 and V is TRBV6-2 or TRBV6-3, with unresolved D. With 7 bases removed from V and 0 bases from J, the gap between germline ends came to 19 bases. This CDR3 has 17 amino acids. From germline, CDR1 is MNHEY and CDR2 SVGEGT. CDR3 nucleotides: TGTGCCAGCATTTCCTCCCGCGGAGAGTATAGCAATCAGCCCCAGCATTTT. Translation gives CASISSRGEYSNQPQHF.

The chain uses TRBV5-1 and TRBJ1-1; D is uncertain. The CDR3 covers 16 residues. Germline lookup yields CDR1 SGHRS and CDR2 YFSETQ. Trimming shortened V by 2 bases and J by 0 bases, and 14 bases separated the two germline ends. The CDR3 DNA reads as TGCGCCAGCAGCTTCGACCCCACTACATTGAACACTGAAGCTTTCTTT. Translation: CASSFDPTTLNTEAFF.

The chain carries TRBV10-3 and TRBJ2-5, with D possibly matching TRBD2 (5 bases). V was pared by 4 bases and J by 3 bases, with 9 bases between. Looked up from germline, CDR1 is ENHRY and CDR2 is SYGVKD. This CDR3 region has 13 residues. CDR3 region: CAISAGEEETQYF. The CDR3 DNA reads as TGTGCCATCAGTGCCGGGGAAGAAGAGACCCAGTACTTC.

The gene calls are TRBV5-6 and TRBJ1-1; 7 bases agree with TRBD1. From germline, CDR1 is SGHDT and CDR2 YYEEEE. The CDR3 is 14 residues long. J was trimmed by 10 bases and V by 4 bases; bases with no gene match: 13. CDR3: CASSRTGLLGRAFF. For the CDR3, the DNA is TGTGCCAGCAGCAGGACAGGTCTATTGGGTAGAGCTTTCTTT.

The V gene is TRBV6-5, the J gene TRBJ2-3; 10 positions match TRBD2. There are 14 residues in the CDR3. Losses at the gene ends were 7 bases for V and 1 base for J; bases not matched to a gene: 2. In germline, CDR1 is MNHEY, CDR2 SVGAGI. The CDR3 region has the DNA TGTGCCAGCACAGCGGGGGGGCGCACAGATACGCAGTATTTT. Translation: CASTAGGRTDTQYF.

DNA of the CDR3: TGTGCCAGCAGCGCGACAGGGGTGAACACTGAAGCTTTCTTT. Translating it yields CASSATGVNTEAFF. V is TRBV7-3 and J is TRBJ1-1; TRBD1 matches 8 bases. V lost 5 bases, J lost 0 bases, and 2 bases stayed unmatched. Looked up from germline, CDR1 is SGHTA and CDR2 is FQGTGA. CDR3 length: 14 residues.

The table lists this clone with a few counts. The CDR3 nucleotides read TGTGCCAGCAGTATCGCGCGCTCGGCTTTCTTT. This codes for CASSIARSAFF. The genes are TRBV2 and TRBJ1-1, with D unresolved. The CDR3 consists of 11 residues. V lost 5 bases and J 11 bases, leaving 12 bases between the germline ends. Germline lookup yields CDR1 SNHLY and CDR2 FYNNEI.

This chain links TRBV9 with TRBJ2-5, with 11 bases that match TRBD1. Germline V gene sequence: CDR1 SGDLS, CDR2 YYNGEE. Trimming removed 4 bases from V and 3 bases from J; junction bases left unmatched: 5. The CDR3 contains 15 residues. CDR3 region: CASSHGTGGEETQYF. DNA for the CDR3: TGTGCCAGCAGCCACGGGACAGGGGGAGAAGAGACCCAGTACTTC.

The chain recombines TRBV21-1 with TRBJ1-2. TRBV21-1 is classified as a pseudogene. The CDR3 spans 15 residues. The CDR3, as DNA: TGTGCCAGCAGATGGAGGGAGCGAGATCTTGGTGGCTACACCTTC. This codes for CASRWRERDLGGYTF.

The CDR3 loop is CAISEQGTYNEQFF. CDR3 bases: TGTGCCATCAGTGAACAGGGAACCTACAATGAGCAGTTCTTC. The V gene is TRBV10-3, the J gene TRBJ2-1; D possibly corresponds to TRBD1 (6 bases). With 3 bases removed from V and 2 bases from J, the gap between germline ends came to 8 bases. This CDR3 is 14 amino acids long. CDR1 is ENHRY and CDR2 is SYGVKD in the germline V gene.

V is TRBV5-1 and J is TRBJ2-7; 9 bases align to TRBD1. CDR3 length: 14 amino acids. Trimming removed 4 bases from V and 0 bases from J; junction bases left unmatched: 2. Germline V gene data show CDR1 as SGHRS and CDR2 as YFSETQ. The CDR3 is CASSRTGDSYEQYF. In DNA, the CDR3 is TGCGCCAGCAGCCGGACAGGGGACTCCTACGAGCAGTACTTC.

The V gene is TRBV24-1, the J gene TRBJ2-5; tentative D call: TRBD2 (5 bases). The CDR3 covers 17 residues. CDR1 is KGHDR and CDR2 is SFDVKD in the germline V gene. The V gene lost 0 bases and the J gene lost 4 bases, with 17 bases spanning the gap. The CDR3 is CATSDLLDRGGGETQYF. The CDR3, as DNA: TGTGCCACCAGTGATTTGCTGGACCGAGGAGGTGGAGAGACCCAGTACTTC.

V is TRBV7-9 and J is TRBJ1-1; perhaps TRBD1 as D (6 bases). This CDR3 region has 14 residues. In germline, CDR1 is SEHNR, CDR2 FQNEAQ (reference sequence). Trimming left V 4 bases short and J 5 bases short, with 14 bases between. The CDR3 loop reads CASSWDISSTEAFF. In DNA, the CDR3 is TGTGCCAGCAGCTGGGACATCTCCTCTACTGAAGCTTTCTTT.

The rearrangement uses TRBV19 and TRBJ2-1, with D possibly TRBD2 on 5 matching bases. The CDR3 is 14 amino acids. Trimming shortened V by 3 bases and J by 4 bases, and 10 bases separated the two germline ends. Germline CDR1 reads LNHDA; CDR2 reads SQIVND (reference sequence). The CDR3, as DNA: TGTGCCAGTAGTATCCTCGGGATTTACAATGAGCAGTTCTTC. Amino acids: CASSILGIYNEQFF. The complete variable domain, with remaining parts taken from reference TRBV19 and TRBJ2-1, reads DGGITQSPKYLFRKEGQNVTLSCEQNLNHDAMYWYRQDPGQGLRLIYYSQIVNDFQKGDIAEGYSVSREKKESFPLTVTSAQKNPTAFYLCASSILGIYNEQFFGPGTRLTVL.

The V and J genes are TRBV28 and TRBJ1-3; D might be TRBD1 (5 bases). The CDR3 extends over 17 amino acids. The germline CDR1 and CDR2 sequences are MDHEN and SYDVKM. The germline V and J ends were trimmed by 4 bases and 5 bases, with 21 bases remaining between them. CDR3 protein: CASSSTEQGPPRNTIYF. The CDR3 DNA reads TGTGCCAGCAGTTCAACGGAGCAGGGCCCGCCAAGAAACACCATATATTTT.

This clone was seen more than once but under ten times. The rearrangement links TRBV2 to TRBJ1-2; possible D gene TRBD1, 6 bases. Germline V gene lookup returns CDR1 SNHLY and CDR2 FYNNEI. The CDR3 covers 14 residues. V was trimmed by 2 bases and J by 3 bases, leaving 10 bases between them. CDR3 residues: CASSELQGDYGYTF. CDR3 nucleotides: TGTGCCAGCAGTGAACTACAGGGTGACTATGGCTACACCTTC. Using reference TRBV2 and TRBJ1-2 for the parts outside the CDR3, the full variable domain is EPEVTQTPSHQVTQMGQEVILRCVPISNHLYFYWYRQILGQKVEFLVSFYNNEISEKSEIFDDQFSVERPDGSNFTLKIRSTKLEDSAMYFCASSELQGDYGYTFGSGTRLTVV.

The rearrangement joins TRBV25-1 to TRBJ2-3; weak D call: TRBD2 (6 bases). CDR3 length: 16 residues. CDR1 is MGHDK and CDR2 is SYGVNS in the germline V gene. The V end lost 3 bases, the J end lost 2 bases, and 15 bases lay between the germline ends. This CDR3 is CASSDPEGGATDTQYF. CDR3 coding DNA: TGTGCCAGCAGTGACCCAGAGGGAGGAGCCACAGATACGCAGTATTTT.

The rearrangement joins TRBV28 to TRBJ1-1; D possibly corresponds to TRBD1 (6 bases). The CDR3 has 15 residues. Trimming left V 1 base short and J 0 bases short, with 9 bases between. The V gene's germline CDR1 is MDHEN and CDR2 SYDVKM. CDR3 nucleotides: TGTGCCAGCAGTTTATACAGGGTGATGAACACTGAAGCTTTCTTT. Translation: CASSLYRVMNTEAFF.

The V and J genes are TRBV6-4 and TRBJ1-2, with a possible D match to TRBD1 (5 bases). The CDR3 extends over 14 amino acids. Looked up from germline, CDR1 is MRHNA and CDR2 is SNTAGT. The V end was cut by 0 bases, the J end by 7 bases, with 12 bases between. CDR3 in DNA: TGTGCCAGCAGTGACTCGGCAGGGTTTCGTGGCTACACCTTC. Amino acids: CASSDSAGFRGYTF.

The rearrangement links TRBV5-1 to TRBJ2-5; the D gene is possibly TRBD2 (5 bases). The CDR3 has 15 amino acids. V lost 4 bases, J lost 4 bases, and 17 bases lay in between. The germline V gene encodes CDR1 SGHRS and CDR2 YFSETQ. CDR3 region: CASSPTTSSGETQYF. The CDR3 DNA is TGCGCCAGCAGCCCCACTACTAGTTCTGGAGAGACCCAGTACTTC.

The chain uses TRBV24-1 and TRBJ2-1; D possibly corresponds to TRBD2 (7 bases). CDR1 KGHDR and CDR2 SFDVKD come from the germline V gene. This CDR3 has 19 amino acids. The ends were cut back, 9 bases at V and 10 bases at J, with 36 bases in the middle. The CDR3 bases are TGTGCCACCGCCGCGACTTCCAGGGGCGGGAGCTTTGGTCCGTCCGAGCAGTTCTTC. Protein sequence: CATAATSRGGSFGPSEQFF.

The gene calls are TRBV6-1 and TRBJ2-3, with unresolved D. CDR1 is MNHNS and CDR2 is SASEGT in the germline V gene. This CDR3 comprises 16 residues. The V end was cut by 3 bases, the J end by 0 bases, with 13 bases between. The CDR3 DNA is TGTGCCAGCAGTGACCAAAGGAGCGCTAGCACAGATACGCAGTATTTT. Amino acid sequence: CASSDQRSASTDTQYF.

The V and J genes are TRBV4-2 and TRBJ2-7, with TRBD2 matching over 10 bases. The germline V gene has CDR1 LGHNA and CDR2 YNFKEQ. The CDR3 runs to 16 residues. After removal of 0 bases from V and 3 bases from J, the junction contained 5 bases not matched to a gene. The DNA of the CDR3 is TGTGCCAGCAGCCAAGATATGGCTAGCGGGGGCTACGAGCAGTACTTC. It codes for CASSQDMASGGYEQYF.

V and J are TRBV3-1 (or the pseudogene TRBV3-2) and TRBJ2-1; TRBD1 is a possible D gene (6 bases). Between the trimmed V and J ends, which lost 3 bases and 12 bases, there was a span of 21 bases. The CDR3 sequence is 15 residues long. In germline, CDR1 is LGHDT, CDR2 YNNKEL (reference sequence). The CDR3 protein is CASSQGEQTGLRQFF. The DNA for the CDR3 is TGTGCCAGCAGCCAGGGAGAACAGACAGGCCTGAGGCAGTTCTTC.

The J gene is TRBJ1-5, the V gene TRBV21-1; TRBD1 is the table's D call, not checked against the DNA. TRBV21-1 is a pseudogene locus. This CDR3 contains 15 residues. CDR3 protein: CASSKHWTGWQPQHF. The CDR3 DNA follows: TGTGCCAGCAGCAAACATTGGACAGGGTGGCAGCCCCAGCATTTT.

The rearrangement links TRBV24-1 to TRBJ2-7, with 9 bases aligning to TRBD2. This CDR3 is built from 16 residues. CDR1 is KGHDR and CDR2 is SFDVKD in the germline V gene. V was clipped by 4 bases and J by 1 base; unmatched bases: 7. CDR3 in DNA: TGTGCCACCAGTGAGACTAGCGGAGAGGAATCCTACGAGCAGTACTTC. Translation gives CATSETSGEESYEQYF.

The chain carries TRBV5-1 and TRBJ2-1; the D gene is possibly TRBD1 (6 bases). Germline V gene sequence: CDR1 SGHRS, CDR2 YFSETQ. The CDR3 is made up of 14 amino acids. V was cut by 4 bases and J by 5 bases, with 13 bases left in between. The CDR3 spells CASSVEGGNNEQFF. The CDR3 nucleotides read TGCGCCAGCAGCGTTGAAGGGGGAAACAATGAGCAGTTCTTC.

The J gene is TRBJ1-3, the V gene TRBV5-1; TRBD1 aligns across 7 bases. CDR1 is SGHRS, CDR2 YFSETQ, per germline. Trimming took 0 bases from V and 0 from J; bases not matched to a gene: 6. The CDR3 runs to 17 residues. This CDR3 reads CASSLAPGGISGNTIYF. The CDR3, as DNA: TGCGCCAGCAGCTTGGCCCCAGGGGGGATCTCTGGAAACACCATATATTTT.

This clone was picked up one time. The chain links TRBV19 to TRBJ2-7, with 7 bases that match TRBD2. The CDR3 spans 12 residues. V lost 10 bases, J lost 4 bases, and 7 bases stayed unmatched. The germline CDR1 and CDR2 sequences are LNHDA and SQIVND (reference sequence). CDR3 amino acids: CATSGVSYEQYF. Here the CDR3 DNA reads TGTGCCACCAGCGGGGTTTCTTACGAGCAGTACTTC.

The rearrangement joins TRBV7-9 to TRBJ1-2; D is ambiguous. The CDR3 is made up of 12 amino acids. CDR1 SEHNR and CDR2 FQNEAQ come from the germline V gene (reference sequence). The V end lost 3 bases, the J end lost 3 bases, and 5 bases lay between the germline ends. The DNA of the CDR3 is TGTGCCAGCAGCTTCACAGACTATGGCTACACCTTC. Amino acids: CASSFTDYGYTF.

Of note for this clone: This sample also contains other DNA sequences that code for the same CDR3. The gene calls are TRBV5-1 and TRBJ2-7, with 9 bases fitting TRBD1. The V and J ends lost 1 base and 2 bases, in that order; junction bases with no gene match: 4. The CDR3 loop spans 15 amino acids. Germline V gene sequence: CDR1 SGHRS, CDR2 YFSETQ. In DNA form, the CDR3 reads TGCGCCAGCAGCTTGACGACAGGGGGGCCCTACGAGCAGTACTTC. Protein: CASSLTTGGPYEQYF.